Below, 13 T cell receptor beta chains from the same sample are listed, as sequenced in a study of blood T cell repertoires in COVID-19. The repertoire was sequenced with immunoSEQ multiplex PCR; TCRdb's copy has only in-frame clones and lacks some. This sample has about 39,000 clones; roughly 92% occur once, and the top ten carry 2.2%. Sequencing was done on a sample of peripheral blood. Every receptor here comes from a man over 45 with active COVID-19.

This clone was picked up one time. V usage is TRBV27 and J usage is TRBJ1-2; D is uncertain. Germline V gene data show CDR1 as MNHEY and CDR2 as SMNVEV (reference sequence). The CDR3 runs to 12 residues. The ends were cut back, 4 bases at V and 8 bases at J, with 11 bases in the middle. CDR3 amino acids: CASSSPSRGYTF. The CDR3 region has the DNA TGTGCCAGCAGTTCCCCGAGTCGGGGCTACACCTTC.

The CDR3 region is CASRGYNSPLHF. The CDR3, as DNA: TGTGCCAGCCGCGGTTATAATTCACCCCTCCACTTT. The chain links TRBV6-6 to TRBJ1-6; D is undetermined. V gave up 8 bases and J gave up 4 bases, with 6 bases separating them. The CDR3 covers 12 residues. CDR1 is MNHNY, CDR2 SVGAGI, per germline (reference sequence).

The chain links TRBV6-6 to TRBJ1-2; D ambiguous. The germline gives CDR1 MNHNY, CDR2 SVGAGI (reference sequence). The CDR3 spans 12 residues. V lost 7 bases and J lost 6, with 12 bases in between. Here the CDR3 reads CASTYGRDGYTF. The CDR3 region has the DNA TGTGCCAGCACGTACGGCCGGGATGGCTACACCTTC.

The V gene is TRBV27, the J gene TRBJ1-6; D is uncertain. The CDR3 consists of 14 residues. Germline values: CDR1 MNHEY, CDR2 SMNVEV (reference sequence). Trimming removed 2 bases at V and 11 bases at J, with 13 bases between. CDR3 loop: CASSLRGSGTPLHF. For the CDR3, the DNA is TGTGCCAGCAGTTTACGAGGATCGGGGACACCCCTCCACTTT.

The chain recombines TRBV4-2 with TRBJ2-1, with 9 bases lining up with TRBD2. Germline trimming cut 5 bases from V and 10 bases from J; bases unmatched to any gene: 9. Germline V lookup: CDR1 LGHNA, CDR2 YNFKEQ. The CDR3 is made up of 14 amino acids. The CDR3 reads CASSLAGAKGEQFF. The CDR3 bases are TGTGCCAGCAGCTTAGCGGGAGCGAAAGGGGAGCAGTTCTTC.

The chain recombines TRBV7-3 with TRBJ2-2; 8 nucleotides match TRBD2. The germline V gene encodes CDR1 SGHTA and CDR2 FQGTGA. The CDR3 is made up of 16 amino acids. The V and J ends lost 0 bases and 3 bases, in that order; junction bases with no gene match: 3. The CDR3 loop reads CASSLTSGTDTGELFF. The CDR3 DNA reads as TGTGCCAGCAGCTTAACTAGCGGGACGGACACCGGGGAGCTGTTTTTT.

V usage is TRBV3-1 (or the pseudogene TRBV3-2) and J usage is TRBJ1-2; D is ambiguous. The CDR3 is 11 residues long. Deletions cut 5 bases from V and 4 bases from J, with 5 bases between. Germline CDR1 reads LGHDT; CDR2 reads YNNKEL (reference sequence). The CDR3 loop is CASSSFYGYTF. CDR3 sequence (DNA): TGTGCCAGCAGCTCTTTCTATGGCTACACCTTC.

This clone appeared a single time. The gene calls are TRBV7-8 and TRBJ2-5; 7 bases map to TRBD2. CDR1 and CDR2 (germline): SGHVS, FQNEAQ. The V gene end was trimmed by 2 bases and the J gene end by 5 bases; junction bases not matched to a gene: 8. The CDR3 is 15 amino acids. CDR3 loop: CASSLRAGVAETQYF. The CDR3, as DNA: TGTGCCAGCAGCTTAAGGGCGGGAGTTGCGGAGACCCAGTACTTC.

V usage is TRBV7-2 and J usage is TRBJ2-7; 10 nucleotides agree with TRBD2. CDR1 is SGHTA and CDR2 is FQGNSA in the germline V gene. With V trimmed by 5 bases and J by 0 bases, 13 bases remained unmatched. The CDR3 consists of 18 residues. The DNA of the CDR3 is TGTGCCAGCAGCCCTATTCCTAGCGGGGGACCCAGCTCCTACGAGCAGTACTTC. It is translated as CASSPIPSGGPSSYEQYF. The full variable domain, completed using reference TRBV7-2 and TRBJ2-7, is GAGVSQSPSNKVTEKGKDVELRCDPISGHTALYWYRQSLGQGLEFLIYFQGNSAPDKSGLPSDRFSAERTGGSVSTLTIQRTQQEDSAVYLCASSPIPSGGPSSYEQYFGPGTRLTVT.

This chain uses TRBV25-1 with TRBJ2-7; possibly TRBD2 for D (5 bases). The CDR3 totals 15 residues. Germline CDR1 and CDR2: MGHDK and SYGVNS. Trimming pared 3 bases from V and 0 bases from J, leaving 12 bases between. CDR3 protein: CASSDRGLCSYEQYF. Here the CDR3 DNA reads TGTGCCAGCAGTGATAGAGGGTTGTGCTCCTACGAGCAGTACTTC.

The chain is built from TRBV6-5 and TRBJ1-1, with D hard to call. The CDR3 consists of 13 residues. Germline CDR1 is MNHEY and CDR2 is SVGAGI. V lost 6 bases, J lost 4 bases, and 12 bases lay in between. The CDR3 here is CASSRDVSTEAFF. In DNA, the CDR3 is TGTGCCAGCAGCCGCGATGTGAGCACTGAAGCTTTCTTT.

This clone was picked up a small number of times. V is TRBV30 and J is TRBJ2-3, with 8 bases fitting TRBD2. V trimming: 6 bases; J trimming: 4 bases; junction bases outside the gene matches: 3. Germline-derived CDR1 and CDR2 are GTSNPN and SVGIG (reference sequence). This CDR3 comprises 12 residues. The CDR3 DNA sequence: TGTGCCTGTACTAGCGGAGCAGATACGCAGTATTTT. Encoded protein: CACTSGADTQYF.

The V call is TRBV15, the J call TRBJ2-3; D unresolved. Between the trimmed V and J ends, which lost 0 bases and 4 bases, there was a span of 8 bases. In germline, CDR1 is LNHNV, CDR2 YYDKDF (reference sequence). This CDR3 has 14 amino acids. CDR3 coding DNA: TGTGCCACCAGCAGAGATTACGGGTCAGATACGCAGTATTTT. Residues: CATSRDYGSDTQYF.